The clone carrying this T cell receptor beta chain has a handful of counts. Its cognate antigen is unknown. Researchers made TCR beta libraries by using iRepertoire HTBI primers and running Arm-PCR on CDR3 regions. Via MiXCR, TCRdb re-called the multiplex PCR reads, giving one row per CDR3 protein. The sample carries around 450,000 distinct CDR3 sequences, roughly 21% recorded once. These data come from a study of regulatory T cells in long-lasting Graves disease. Study information: With positive TSH receptor antibodies and over 5 years of antithyroid drugs, Graves' disease was considered persistent. Findings and limits, study-wide: Few sampled subjects may have lowered accuracy. Among samples with persistent disease, TRBV28, TRBJ1-2 and TRBJ2-5 were favored.

Time point reported: persistent/refractory GD, antithyroid drugs over 5 years with positive TRAb. The TCR library used RNA extracted from PBMCs. Graves' disease diagnoses used American Thyroid Association guidelines. CDR1 and CDR2 from the germline V gene are DFQATT and SNEGSKA (reference sequence). This CDR3 has 13 residues. V gave up 6 bases and J gave up 2 bases, with 13 bases separating them. The source of this sequence is a female donor with Graves disease. The rearrangement uses TRBV20-1 and TRBJ1-1; D gene ambiguous. The input for sequencing was peripheral blood mononuclear cells (PBMCs), taken when the disease was refractory, from a patient treated with antithyroid drugs. Written as DNA, the CDR3 is TGCAGTGCCCCCGGCGGCAGCAACACTGAAGCTTTCTTT. As protein: CSAPGGSNTEAFF.